This is a list of T cell receptor beta chains from one sample in a study of T cells after yellow fever vaccination. TCRdb re-analysed the 5' RACE reads in MiXCR, keeping a single row per CDR3 protein. The sample contains 95,000 to 150,000 distinct CDR3 sequences, roughly 15% of which appear only once. Material: CD8+ T cells sorted from PBMCs, obtained 5 days after the yellow fever booster vaccination. Receptors originate from a man between 18 and 29 years old who received the YFV17D yellow fever vaccine. Each CDR3 is given with its conserved first and last residue. D genes are given only for firm matches. A clone size is listed for some rows: how often the clone was seen (once, few, many), or a class if it is expanded.

TRBV5-4	few	TRBJ2-1	.	CASSLELRDEQFF	TGTGCCAGCAGCTTGGAATTGCGGGATGAGCAGTTCTTC
TRBV12-3/TRBV12-4	few	TRBJ1-1	.	CASSFAVDEAFF	TGTGCCAGCAGTTTTGCCGTCGATGAAGCTTTCTTT
TRBV7-6	few	TRBJ2-5	.	CASSLRPSGGMKETQYF	TGTGCCAGCAGCTTACGACCCTCCGGTGGGATGAAAGAGACCCAGTACTTC
TRBV12-3/TRBV12-4	few	TRBJ2-1	.	CASSAGTGVDEQFF	TGTGCCAGCAGCGCCGGGACGGGGGTTGATGAGCAGTTCTTC
TRBV5-1	few	TRBJ2-3	.	CASSPGTQSTDTQYF	TGCGCCAGCAGCCCCGGGACCCAGAGCACAGATACGCAGTATTTT
TRBV7-9	.	TRBJ2-5	TRBD2	CASSERGGEETQYF	TGTGCCAGCAGCGAACGGGGAGGGGAGGAGACCCAGTACTTC
TRBV7-9	few	TRBJ2-7	.	CASSLLPEQYF	TGTGCCAGCAGCTTACTTCCCGAGCAGTACTTC
TRBV29-1	few	TRBJ1-1	.	CSVSRIKGGQAGEAFF	TGCAGCGTATCACGAATTAAGGGGGGGCAGGCAGGTGAAGCTTTCTTT
TRBV7-9	.	TRBJ1-2	.	CASSTDPFGYGYTF	TGTGCCAGCAGCACGGACCCATTTGGCTATGGCTACACCTTC
TRBV4-2	.	TRBJ2-1	TRBD2	CASSQDTVSSLAGGFNEQFF	TGTGCCAGCAGCCAAGATACCGTGAGCTCACTAGCGGGGGGGTTCAATGAGCAGTTCTTC
TRBV20-1	many	TRBJ2-3	TRBD2	CSADEPGLDADTQYF	TGCAGTGCCGACGAACCGGGACTAGACGCAGATACGCAGTATTTT
TRBV24-1	.	TRBJ1-1	.	CATSDLTGTEAFF	TGTGCCACCAGTGATTTGACGGGTACTGAAGCTTTCTTT
TRBV3-1	.	TRBJ2-2	TRBD2	CASSQDLGTSNTGELFF	TGTGCCAGCAGCCAAGATTTGGGGACTAGCAATACCGGGGAGCTGTTTTTT
TRBV19	few	TRBJ1-5	TRBD1	CASSIHLLGQGAYQPQHF	TGTGCCAGTAGTATACATCTTCTGGGACAGGGGGCTTATCAGCCCCAGCATTTT
TRBV7-9	.	TRBJ1-4	.	CASSFDGGATNEKLFF	TGTGCCAGCAGCTTCGATGGGGGGGCAACTAATGAAAAACTGTTTTTT
TRBV3-1	few	TRBJ2-3	.	CASSAVGLPNTQYF	TGTGCCAGCAGCGCTGTGGGCCTTCCTAATACGCAGTATTTT
TRBV3-1	few	TRBJ2-7	TRBD2	CASSQDWALAGSTYEQYF	TGTGCCAGCAGCCAAGATTGGGCACTAGCGGGGTCCACCTACGAGCAGTACTTC
TRBV3-1	few	TRBJ2-3	.	CASSPRWRGSTDTQYF	TGTGCCAGCAGCCCCCGGTGGCGGGGAAGCACAGATACGCAGTATTTT
TRBV25-1	.	TRBJ1-1	.	CASSEFQENTEAFF	TGTGCCAGCAGTGAATTCCAGGAGAACACTGAAGCTTTCTTT
TRBV7-7	few	TRBJ2-6	.	CASSPQPSGANVLTF	TGTGCTAGCAGCCCTCAACCCTCTGGGGCCAACGTCCTGACTTTC
TRBV4-1	once	TRBJ2-3	TRBD1	CASSPPTGRFTDTQYF	TGCGCCAGCAGCCCACCGACAGGGAGATTCACAGATACGCAGTATTTT
TRBV11-2	few	TRBJ2-5	.	CASSPVGGYQETQYF	TGTGCCAGCAGCCCCGTAGGAGGGTACCAAGAGACCCAGTACTTC
TRBV7-9	.	TRBJ2-3	.	CASSPRGDYTDTQYF	TGTGCCAGCAGCCCCAGGGGGGATTACACAGATACGCAGTATTTT
TRBV6-1	.	TRBJ2-1	TRBD1	CASSKTGVGLAEQFF	TGTGCCAGCAGTAAAACAGGGGTGGGGCTGGCTGAGCAGTTCTTC
TRBV2	few	TRBJ2-5	.	CASSEGQLQETQYF	TGTGCCAGCAGTGAAGGACAGCTCCAAGAGACCCAGTACTTC
TRBV30	.	TRBJ2-7	.	CAWSFVPYEQYF	TGTGCCTGGAGTTTCGTTCCCTACGAGCAGTACTTC
TRBV25-1	few	TRBJ1-5	TRBD1	CASSGGTGGNQPQHF	TGTGCCAGCAGTGGGGGTACAGGGGGCAATCAGCCCCAGCATTTT
TRBV12-5	.	TRBJ1-1	TRBD1	CASGLDRGLRGNTEAFF	TGTGCTAGTGGTTTGGACAGGGGGCTACGTGGGAACACTGAAGCTTTCTTT
TRBV6-5	few	TRBJ1-4	.	CASSYRAIEATNEKLFF	TGTGCCAGCAGTTACAGGGCCATAGAAGCAACTAATGAAAAACTGTTTTTT
TRBV19	few	TRBJ2-2	.	CASRYSANTGELFF	TGTGCCAGTAGGTACAGCGCGAACACCGGGGAGCTGTTTTTT
TRBV20-1	few	TRBJ2-3	.	CSARDLRGRITDTQYF	TGCAGTGCTAGAGATTTGCGGGGCCGGATCACAGATACGCAGTATTTT
TRBV7-2	few	TRBJ2-7	TRBD1	CASSSGTGVYYEQYF	TGTGCCAGCAGCTCTGGGACAGGGGTTTACTACGAGCAGTACTTC
TRBV9	once	TRBJ2-2	.	CASGYPRSHSNTGELFF	TGTGCCAGCGGGTATCCTCGCAGCCATTCGAACACCGGGGAGCTGTTTTTT
TRBV3-1	.	TRBJ1-3	.	CASSRNSNSGNTIYF	TGTGCCAGCAGTCGTAACAGCAACTCTGGAAACACCATATATTTT
TRBV5-1	.	TRBJ2-1	.	CASSLETVNSYNEQFF	TGCGCCAGCAGCTTGGAGACTGTAAACTCCTACAATGAGCAGTTCTTC
TRBV13	.	TRBJ2-7	.	CASSLRGANLYEQYF	TGTGCCAGCAGCTTACGGGGGGCCAACCTCTACGAGCAGTACTTC
TRBV9	.	TRBJ1-1	.	CASSKGQNTEAFF	TGTGCCAGCAGCAAGGGACAGAACACTGAAGCTTTCTTT
TRBV6-6	.	TRBJ2-5	.	CASSTGTEGFLETQYF	TGTGCCAGCAGTACCGGGACCGAGGGATTCCTAGAGACCCAGTACTTC
TRBV7-9	.	TRBJ2-1	.	CASSSSDRGPFYEQFF	TGTGCCAGCAGCTCCTCGGATCGGGGCCCCTTTTATGAGCAGTTCTTC
TRBV11-1	.	TRBJ2-3	.	CASSEEAYSGTDTQYF	TGTGCCAGCAGCGAAGAGGCATATTCGGGCACAGATACGCAGTATTTT
TRBV20-1	few	TRBJ2-3	.	CSASGADLLITDTQYF	TGCAGTGCTAGCGGGGCCGACCTCCTAATCACAGATACGCAGTATTTT
TRBV7-9	few	TRBJ1-1	.	CASSLRAQGIAFF	TGTGCCAGCAGCTTAAGGGCACAGGGTATAGCTTTCTTT
TRBV29-1	.	TRBJ2-7	TRBD2	CSVHGGASYEQYF	TGCAGCGTTCACGGGGGGGCGTCCTACGAGCAGTACTTC
TRBV12-3/TRBV12-4	few	TRBJ2-2	TRBD2	CASSLTSGGDTGELFF	TGTGCCAGCAGTCTAACTAGCGGGGGGGACACCGGGGAGCTGTTTTTT
TRBV5-1	.	TRBJ1-4	TRBD1	CASSPGQGKEKLFF	TGCGCCAGCAGCCCGGGACAGGGGAAGGAAAAACTGTTTTTT
TRBV7-9	.	TRBJ2-7	.	CASSLPRARTYEQYF	TGTGCCAGCAGCTTACCCCGCGCCCGGACCTACGAGCAGTACTTC
TRBV4-1	few	TRBJ2-1	.	CASSQGTSPNEQFF	TGCGCCAGCAGCCAAGGGACTTCCCCCAATGAGCAGTTCTTC
TRBV5-1	.	TRBJ2-5	TRBD2	CASSFLAGDRETQYF	TGCGCCAGCAGCTTTCTAGCGGGGGACCGAGAGACCCAGTACTTC
TRBV11-2	.	TRBJ1-4	.	CASTAYRGSNEKLFF	TGTGCCAGCACCGCCTATAGGGGTTCTAATGAAAAACTGTTTTTT
TRBV10-2	.	TRBJ2-2	.	CASSDAAGGELFF	TGCGCCAGCAGTGACGCGGCGGGCGGGGAGCTGTTTTTT
TRBV4-2	few	TRBJ2-7	TRBD2	CASSHQTSGTEQYF	TGTGCCAGCAGCCATCAGACTAGCGGGACCGAGCAGTACTTC
TRBV29-1	few	TRBJ1-2	TRBD1	CSAPTGHGYTF	TGCAGCGCACCGACAGGGCACGGCTACACCTTC
TRBV20-1	medium-sized	TRBJ2-2	.	CSARLRGTNTGELFF	TGCAGTGCTAGACTACGGGGGACGAACACCGGGGAGCTGTTTTTT
TRBV10-1	few	TRBJ2-3	.	CASSAGQGSLTDTQYF	TGCGCCAGCAGTGCGGGGCAGGGCTCCCTCACAGATACGCAGTATTTT
TRBV6-5	.	TRBJ2-3	.	CASSSKDTQYF	TGTGCCAGCAGTTCTAAAGATACGCAGTATTTT
TRBV7-9	.	TRBJ2-7	.	CASSKTDYEQYF	TGTGCCAGCAGCAAGACAGACTACGAGCAGTACTTC
TRBV6-2/TRBV6-3	few	TRBJ1-5	TRBD1	CASSYRTGGNQPQHF	TGTGCCAGCAGTTACAGGACAGGGGGCAATCAGCCCCAGCATTTT
TRBV29-1	.	TRBJ1-1	.	CSVPSDTNTEAFF	TGCAGCGTACCTTCCGACACTAACACTGAAGCTTTCTTT
TRBV10-3	.	TRBJ1-4	.	CAIIWSTNEKLFF	TGTGCCATCATCTGGTCAACTAATGAAAAACTGTTTTTT
TRBV15	.	TRBJ1-3	TRBD1	CATRILQGAPGNTIYF	TGTGCCACCAGGATCTTACAGGGGGCCCCTGGAAACACCATATATTTT